The 32 T cell receptor beta chains reported below all come from one sample, sequenced in a study of cytomegalovirus exposure and HLA in healthy donors. PCR used 60 Vbeta primers and 13 Jbeta primers. The repertoire was sequenced with immunoSEQ multiplex PCR; TCRdb's copy has only in-frame clones and lacks some. Of 200,000 to 250,000 clones listed, around 85% are singletons. The sequenced sample consisted of PBMCs. The receptors here all came from a girl aged 2-15 years in good health and CMV-seronegative.

The rearrangement joins TRBV27 to TRBJ2-7; TRBD1 matches 7 bases. CDR3 length: 14 residues. The J segment lost 3 bases and the V segment lost 5 bases, leaving 7 bases of the junction unmatched. Germline values: CDR1 MNHEY, CDR2 SMNVEV (reference sequence). DNA for the CDR3: TGTGCCAGCAGTCCGGACAGGAGATTCTACGAGCAGTACTTC. Amino acid sequence: CASSPDRRFYEQYF.

The chain couples TRBV6-1 to TRBJ2-7, with D possibly matching TRBD2 (5 bases). Trimming took off 4 bases at V and 1 base at J, with 14 bases between the two ends. CDR3 length: 15 amino acids. Germline V CDR1 and CDR2: MNHNS, SASEGT. CDR3 DNA sequence: TGTGCCAGCAGTGCCTCACTAGTAAGTTCCTACGAGCAGTACTTC. It encodes CASSASLVSSYEQYF.

The V and J genes are TRBV5-1 and TRBJ1-2; D may be TRBD1 (6 bases). The CDR3 length is 15 residues. V was shortened by 0 bases and J by 3 bases, with 12 bases between the two germline ends. Germline V gene lookup returns CDR1 SGHRS and CDR2 YFSETQ. The CDR3 sequence: CASSLDWDKDYGYTF. The CDR3 bases are TGCGCCAGCAGCTTGGATTGGGACAAGGACTATGGCTACACCTTC.

CDR3 nucleotide sequence: TGTGCCAGTAGTGTAGCAGGTTACAATGAGCAGTTCTTC. As protein: CASSVAGYNEQFF. The V call is TRBV19, the J call TRBJ2-1, with D unclear. The length of the CDR3 is 13 residues. Trimming pared 5 bases from V and 4 bases from J, leaving 9 bases between. Looked up from germline, CDR1 is LNHDA and CDR2 is SQIVND (reference sequence). The entire variable domain, with the rest obtained from reference TRBV19 and TRBJ2-1, is as follows: DGGITQSPKYLFRKEGQNVTLSCEQNLNHDAMYWYRQDPGQGLRLIYYSQIVNDFQKGDIAEGYSVSREKKESFPLTVTSAQKNPTAFYLCASSVAGYNEQFFGPGTRLTVL.

The chain is built from TRBV27 and TRBJ1-1; the match to TRBD1 covers 7 bases. The CDR3 extends over 16 amino acids. The junction had 12 bases not matched to a gene; V was cut back by 5 bases and J by 3 bases. The germline V gene has CDR1 MNHEY and CDR2 SMNVEV (reference sequence). CDR3 bases: TGTGCCAGCAGTCCTCCCAAAGGGGGCAGGGACACTGAAGCTTTCTTT. It specifies CASSPPKGGRDTEAFF.

This clone was observed a handful of times. The chain couples TRBV14 to TRBJ2-7; possibly TRBD2 for D (6 bases). Germline CDR1 and CDR2: SGHDN and FVKESK. The CDR3 is 17 amino acids. Trimming cost V 4 bases and J 0 bases, with 19 bases left between them. The CDR3 DNA reads TGTGCCAGCAGCCGTAAGAAGGGACTGGCTTCCTCCTACGAGCAGTACTTC. It encodes CASSRKKGLASSYEQYF.

The CDR3 reads CASSTTSGAFMINEKLFF. CDR3 bases: TGTGCCAGCAGCACAACCTCAGGGGCGTTCATGATTAATGAAAAACTGTTTTTT. The rearrangement joins TRBV7-6 to TRBJ1-4; a possible D gene is TRBD1 (6 bases). The V gene's germline CDR1 is SGHVS and CDR2 FNYEAQ. The CDR3 length is 18 residues. The ends were cut back, 5 bases at V and 4 bases at J, with 23 bases in the middle.

The CDR3 sequence is CASSVSGENTGELFF. In DNA, the CDR3 is TGTGCCAGCAGTGTTAGCGGGGAGAACACCGGGGAGCTGTTTTTT. V is TRBV6-1 and J is TRBJ2-2; 8 nucleotides agree with TRBD2. Per the germline V gene, CDR1 is MNHNS and CDR2 is SASEGT. The V segment lost 4 bases and the J segment 1 base; nucleotides outside the gene matches: 2. The CDR3 is made up of 15 amino acids.

V usage is TRBV4-1 and J usage is TRBJ1-2; possible D gene TRBD1, 6 bases. The germline CDR1 and CDR2 sequences are MGHRA and YSYEKL. CDR3 length: 15 amino acids. Trimming cost V 4 bases and J 2 bases, with 14 bases left between them. CDR3: CASSPTTDRNYGYTF. CDR3 DNA sequence: TGCGCCAGCAGCCCGACTACCGACAGGAACTATGGCTACACCTTC.

The rearrangement links TRBV5-6 to TRBJ1-1; D is perhaps TRBD1 (6 bases). This CDR3 has 16 amino acids. Looked up from germline, CDR1 is SGHDT and CDR2 is YYEEEE. Deletions cut 0 bases from V and 4 bases from J, with 16 bases between. CDR3 DNA: TGTGCCAGCAGCTTGGGGTCACCCCGGGGGGCCACTGAAGCTTTCTTT. This translates into CASSLGSPRGATEAFF. Combining the CDR3 with reference TRBV5-6 and TRBJ1-1 gives the whole variable domain DAGVTQSPTHLIKTRGQQVTLRCSPKSGHDTVSWYQQALGQGPQFIFQYYEEEERQRGNFPDRFSGHQFPNYSSELNVNALLLGDSALYLCASSLGSPRGATEAFFGQGTRLTVV.

This chain connects TRBV19 to TRBJ2-6; no clear D gene. There are 17 residues in the CDR3. Trimming pared 7 bases from V and 0 bases from J, leaving 16 bases between. Looked up from germline, CDR1 is LNHDA and CDR2 is SQIVND (reference sequence). DNA of the CDR3: TGTGCCAGTACCGGGTGGTTTACTCCCTCTGGGGCCAACGTCCTGACTTTC. Protein sequence: CASTGWFTPSGANVLTF.

The rearrangement joins TRBV25-1 to TRBJ1-2, with TRBD1 matching 10 bases. The CDR3 consists of 15 residues. The J segment lost 3 bases and the V segment lost 6 bases, leaving 7 bases of the junction unmatched. Germline V gene data show CDR1 as MGHDK and CDR2 as SYGVNS. The CDR3 coding sequence is TGTGCCAGCAGGGAACCGGGACAGGGGCACTATGGCTACACCTTC. The encoded protein is CASREPGQGHYGYTF.

This chain links TRBV7-9 with TRBJ2-1; TRBD2 agrees at 11 bases. CDR3 size: 15 residues. From germline, CDR1 is SEHNR and CDR2 FQNEAQ (reference sequence). The V and J ends lost 5 bases and 8 bases, in that order; junction bases with no gene match: 8. CDR3 in DNA: TGTGCCAGCAGCCCACCCGGGACTAGCGGTTATGAGCAGTTCTTC. Amino acids: CASSPPGTSGYEQFF. The complete variable domain, with remaining parts taken from reference TRBV7-9 and TRBJ2-1, reads DTGVSQNPRHKITKRGQNVTFRCDPISEHNRLYWYRQTLGQGPEFLTYFQNEAQLEKSRLLSDRFSAERPKGSFSTLEIQRTEQGDSAMYLCASSPPGTSGYEQFFGPGTRLTVL.

This clone appeared a few times. The V call is TRBV6-1, the J call TRBJ1-6, with 7 bases identical to TRBD1. The junction had 3 bases not matched to a gene; V was cut back by 0 bases and J by 7 bases. The CDR3 contains 15 residues. Germline V gives CDR1 MNHNS, CDR2 SASEGT. Written as DNA, the CDR3 is TGTGCCAGCAGTGAAGCGACAGGGTACAATTCACCCCTCCACTTT. It specifies CASSEATGYNSPLHF.

This clone was seen a single time. The V call is TRBV7-9, the J call TRBJ1-2; 7 bases line up with TRBD1. The CDR3 runs 15 residues. CDR1 is SEHNR, CDR2 FQNEAQ, per germline (reference sequence). Unmatched junction bases numbered 10, after V lost 5 bases and J lost 4 bases. In DNA form, the CDR3 reads TGTGCCAGCAGCCCGGTGACAGGGACTCCCTATGGCTACACCTTC. Translation gives CASSPVTGTPYGYTF.

This clone was counted a single time. V usage is TRBV7-6 and J usage is TRBJ1-4; D uncertain. Trimming pared 1 base from V and 0 bases from J, leaving 12 bases between. There are 17 residues in the CDR3. CDR1 and CDR2 (germline): SGHVS, FNYEAQ. The CDR3 here is CASSLGVGVATNEKLFF. In DNA form, the CDR3 reads TGTGCCAGCAGCTTAGGTGTCGGAGTTGCAACTAATGAAAAACTGTTTTTT.

Details on this clone: A read error may produce the germline difference seen at one junction end. The CDR3 protein is CASSLETRSVVF. Written as DNA, the CDR3 is TGTGCCAGCAGCTTGGAAACGAGGTCTGTGGTCTTC. The chain uses TRBV5-4 and TRBJ2-1; D remains unclear. Germline loops: CDR1 SGHNT, CDR2 YYREEE (reference sequence). The CDR3 contains 12 residues.

The V call is TRBV19, the J call TRBJ1-2, with 7 bases aligning to TRBD1. J gave up 4 bases and V 8 bases, and 4 bases lay outside the gene matches. CDR3 length: 12 amino acids. The V gene's germline CDR1 is LNHDA and CDR2 SQIVND (reference sequence). CDR3 in amino acids: CASEGDSYGYTF. The CDR3 DNA sequence: TGTGCCAGTGAAGGGGACAGCTATGGCTACACCTTC.

The chain couples TRBV4-1 to TRBJ2-3; D is unclear. Trimming removed 8 bases from V and 6 bases from J, with 9 bases in between. The germline gives CDR1 MGHRA, CDR2 YSYEKL. CDR3 length equals 11 residues. CDR3 region: CASQAADTQYF. As DNA, the CDR3 is TGCGCCAGCCAGGCTGCGGATACGCAGTATTTT.

With respect to this clone: The sample carries other DNA sequences with the same CDR3. This chain joins TRBV5-1 and TRBJ2-5; possible D gene TRBD1, 5 bases. Between the trimmed V and J ends, which lost 0 bases and 2 bases, there was a span of 8 bases. The germline V gene has CDR1 SGHRS and CDR2 YFSETQ. The CDR3 length is 14 residues. The CDR3: CASSLAGSQETQYF. CDR3 sequence (DNA): TGCGCCAGCAGCTTGGCAGGGTCTCAAGAGACCCAGTACTTC.

The chain uses TRBV6-1 and TRBJ2-5; 8 nucleotides line up with TRBD2. This CDR3 spans 14 amino acids. The V gene's germline CDR1 is MNHNS and CDR2 SASEGT. The V segment lost 4 bases and the J segment 4 bases; nucleotides outside the gene matches: 5. This CDR3 is CASSASGRVETQYF. The DNA for the CDR3 is TGTGCCAGCAGTGCGAGCGGGAGAGTAGAGACCCAGTACTTC.

The rearrangement uses TRBV5-1 and TRBJ2-1; 11 bases fit TRBD2. Germline lookup yields CDR1 SGHRS and CDR2 YFSETQ. This CDR3 contains 17 residues. The V segment lost 4 bases and the J segment 4 bases; nucleotides outside the gene matches: 10. CDR3 DNA: TGCGCCAGCAGCGCCACCCAGACTAGCGGGAATTACAATGAGCAGTTCTTC. Translating it yields CASSATQTSGNYNEQFF.

The chain uses TRBV27 and TRBJ2-7; 7 bases align to TRBD2. This CDR3 has 13 residues. J lost 5 bases, V lost 5 bases, and 6 bases had no gene match. Per germline, CDR1 MNHEY and CDR2 SMNVEV (reference sequence). This CDR3 is CASSPWGGNEQYF. In DNA, the CDR3 is TGTGCCAGCAGTCCCTGGGGGGGAAACGAGCAGTACTTC.

The chain recombines TRBV19 with TRBJ1-2, with TRBD1 identical over 7 bases. V lost 5 bases to trimming and J lost 5 bases; unmatched junction nucleotides: 17. Germline lookup yields CDR1 LNHDA and CDR2 SQIVND (reference sequence). This CDR3 comprises 17 residues. CDR3 nucleotides: TGTGCCAGTAGTCCCCTGGACAGGCGAAGCGCATCATATGGCTACACCTTC. Protein sequence: CASSPLDRRSASYGYTF. The full variable domain, completed using reference TRBV19 and TRBJ1-2, is DGGITQSPKYLFRKEGQNVTLSCEQNLNHDAMYWYRQDPGQGLRLIYYSQIVNDFQKGDIAEGYSVSREKKESFPLTVTSAQKNPTAFYLCASSPLDRRSASYGYTFGSGTRLTVV.

The chain has TRBV14 and TRBJ2-1; 10 bases agree with TRBD2. The V segment lost 2 bases and the J segment 6 bases; nucleotides outside the gene matches: 10. The CDR3 loop spans 17 amino acids. CDR1 is SGHDN, CDR2 FVKESK, per germline. CDR3 coding DNA: TGTGCCAGCAGCCAAACCCTTAGCGGGAGGTGGGGCAATGAGCAGTTCTTC. Translated: CASSQTLSGRWGNEQFF.

The chain uses TRBV5-1 and TRBJ2-7; 14 bases fit TRBD2. The germline V gene encodes CDR1 SGHRS and CDR2 YFSETQ. Trimming removed 7 bases from V and 0 bases from J; junction bases left unmatched: 9. The CDR3 has 17 residues. The CDR3 nucleotides are TGCGCCAGCGGCACCGGGACTAGCGGGAGAGGCTCCTACGAGCAGTACTTC. It translates to CASGTGTSGRGSYEQYF.

The chain has TRBV19 and TRBJ2-5, with 10 bases matching TRBD2. Per the germline V gene, CDR1 is LNHDA and CDR2 is SQIVND (reference sequence). The V gene end was trimmed by 8 bases and the J gene end by 7 bases; junction bases not matched to a gene: 10. The CDR3 totals 14 residues. The CDR3 DNA is TGTGCCAGTCGACTAGCGGGTAACCTTGGGACCCAGTACTTC. Protein product: CASRLAGNLGTQYF.

Only a few counts were recorded for this clone. The chain combines TRBV12-5 with TRBJ2-7, with 9 bases fitting TRBD1. J lost 5 bases, V lost 6 bases, and 11 bases had no gene match. In germline, CDR1 is LGHNT, CDR2 FRNRAP. The CDR3 has 15 residues. The CDR3 protein is CASGQGQGEEDEQYF. The CDR3 nucleotides read TGTGCTAGTGGCCAGGGACAGGGTGAAGAGGACGAGCAGTACTTC.

A single count supports this clone. The rearrangement joins TRBV5-4 to TRBJ2-3; D possibly corresponds to TRBD1 (5 bases). The CDR3 loop spans 15 amino acids. The germline V and J ends were trimmed by 2 bases and 3 bases, with 13 bases remaining between them. Looked up from germline, CDR1 is SGHNT and CDR2 is YYREEE (reference sequence). The CDR3 DNA follows: TGTGCCAGCAGCTTCAGGGAACGGACGACAGATACGCAGTATTTT. Amino acid sequence: CASSFRERTTDTQYF.

This chain connects TRBV11-2 to TRBJ2-7; 9 bases line up with TRBD2. The V and J ends lost 1 base and 5 bases, in that order; junction bases with no gene match: 6. Germline loops: CDR1 SGHAT, CDR2 FQNNGV. The length of the CDR3 is 15 residues. The CDR3 sequence: CASSLGSGSLNEQYF. CDR3 nucleotides: TGTGCCAGCAGCTTAGGTAGCGGGAGCTTGAACGAGCAGTACTTC.

The chain employs TRBV9 and TRBJ1-4; D perhaps matches TRBD1 (6 bases). Trimming left V 2 bases short and J 7 bases short, with 15 bases between. Germline V gene data show CDR1 as SGDLS and CDR2 as YYNGEE. CDR3 length: 15 amino acids. CDR3 in amino acids: CASSVGRGSGEKLFF. The CDR3 region has the DNA TGTGCCAGCAGCGTTGGTAGGGGGTCGGGTGAAAAACTGTTTTTT.

J is TRBJ1-5 and V is TRBV4-2; perhaps TRBD1 as D (5 bases). The V end was cut by 0 bases, the J end by 5 bases, with 8 bases between. The CDR3 consists of 14 residues. The V gene's germline CDR1 is LGHNA and CDR2 YNFKEQ. This CDR3 is CASSQDDRYQPQHF. The DNA of the CDR3 is TGTGCCAGCAGCCAAGATGACAGATATCAGCCCCAGCATTTT.